The TCR beta chain under discussion was sequenced for a study of OX40 agonist ivuxolimab in advanced cancers. CDR1 is LNHDA and CDR2 is SQIVND in the germline V gene (reference sequence). The CDR3 is made up of 14 amino acids. Trimming cost V 3 bases and J 1 base, with 9 bases left between them. Repertoires were generated with immunoSEQ multiplex PCR, while TCRdb's copy carries only in-frame clones and drops some. Of 80,000 to 100,000 clones detected, 90% appear once; the ten largest clones hold about 1.5%. Remarks on this clone: What it binds is unknown.

Whole-study results and caveats: Among T cells, CD8+ cells averaged more expanded clones than CD4+ cells.

This receptor was identified in an adult with an advanced solid tumor such as melanoma, head and neck, liver or kidney cancer. The sample consisted of CD4+ or CD8+ T cells sorted from blood, taken in a trial of the OX40 agonist ivuxolimab. This chain connects TRBV19 to TRBJ1-1; possible D gene TRBD1, 5 bases. CDR3 sequence reads: CASSIDSTNTEAFF. CDR3 DNA sequence: TGTGCCAGTAGTATTGACAGTACGAACACTGAAGCTTTCTTT. The full variable domain, rest sourced from reference TRBV19 and TRBJ1-1, is DGGITQSPKYLFRKEGQNVTLSCEQNLNHDAMYWYRQDPGQGLRLIYYSQIVNDFQKGDIAEGYSVSREKKESFPLTVTSAQKNPTAFYLCASSIDSTNTEAFFGQGTRLTVV.